The 20 T cell receptor beta chains below all came from one sample that was sequenced in a study of T cells in pancreatic ductal adenocarcinoma. TCRdb's table, derived via immunoSEQ multiplex PCR, lists solely in-frame clones and lacks some. The data hold approximately 11,000 clones, with about nine tenths observed a single time. Selected pancreatic ductal adenocarcinoma patients had undergone surgery without neoadjuvant therapy. The sample taken for sequencing was PBMCs. The source is a human donor with pancreatic ductal adenocarcinoma.

In DNA, the CDR3 is TGTGCCAGCAGCCGTAATACTAGGGATGAGCAGTTCTTC. It yields the protein CASSRNTRDEQFF. The genes are TRBV7-2 and TRBJ2-1, with a tentative D call TRBD2 (5 bases). The CDR3 has 13 residues. With 5 bases removed from V and 8 bases from J, the gap between germline ends came to 13 bases. CDR1 is SGHTA, CDR2 FQGNSA, per germline.

The J gene is TRBJ2-3, the V gene TRBV5-1, with 7 positions matching TRBD1. The germline V gene has CDR1 SGHRS and CDR2 YFSETQ. The CDR3 sequence is 15 residues long. Trimming removed 2 bases from V and 3 bases from J; junction bases left unmatched: 6. The CDR3 region has the DNA TGCGCCAGCAGCTTTTCCGGGACAGAGACAGATACGCAGTATTTT. Amino acids: CASSFSGTETDTQYF.

This sequence joins TRBV11-3 and TRBJ2-3; weak D call: TRBD2 (6 bases). Germline CDR1 SGHNT, CDR2 YENEEA. V lost 5 bases and J 5 bases, leaving 11 bases between the germline ends. This CDR3 has 13 amino acids. The CDR3 sequence is CASSRTMKDTQYF. CDR3 DNA: TGTGCCAGCAGCCGGACTATGAAAGATACGCAGTATTTT.

This chain joins TRBV5-6 and TRBJ2-7; a weak D match, TRBD1 (5 bases). V gave up 0 bases and J gave up 4 bases, with 23 bases separating them. This CDR3 is built from 18 residues. Germline CDR1 is SGHDT and CDR2 is YYEEEE. The CDR3 DNA is TGTGCCAGCAGCTTGGGGCCGGCGACAGAGCATTTTCGGTACGAGCAGTACTTC. It is translated as CASSLGPATEHFRYEQYF.

The V and J genes are TRBV5-1 and TRBJ2-7; possible D gene TRBD2, 7 bases. V gave up 0 bases and J gave up 2 bases, with 15 bases separating them. The CDR3 extends over 16 amino acids. Germline V gene lookup returns CDR1 SGHRS and CDR2 YFSETQ. As DNA, the CDR3 is TGCGCCAGCAGCTTGGCAACCGGGGGGCTCGCCTACGAGCAGTACTTC. Residues: CASSLATGGLAYEQYF.

CDR3 sequence reads: CASSFGSSSYNEQFF. As DNA, the CDR3 is TGTGCCAGTAGTTTTGGGTCGAGCTCCTACAATGAGCAGTTCTTC. The chain joins TRBV19 to TRBJ2-1; D call uncertain. This CDR3 comprises 15 residues. Looked up from germline, CDR1 is LNHDA and CDR2 is SQIVND (reference sequence). The V end lost 5 bases, the J end lost 0 bases, and 11 bases lay between the germline ends.

V and J are TRBV10-2 and TRBJ2-5; no firm D call. Between the trimmed V and J ends, which lost 3 bases and 7 bases, there was a span of 12 bases. The CDR3 totals 13 residues. Germline V gene sequence: CDR1 WSHSY, CDR2 SAAADI. CDR3 loop: CASSEFRSGTQYF. CDR3 DNA: TGCGCCAGCAGTGAATTTAGATCAGGGACCCAGTACTTC.

This clone was found a few times. CDR3 region: CASSEKGANYGYTF. The CDR3, as DNA: TGTGCCAGCAGTGAGAAGGGAGCTAACTATGGCTACACCTTC. The chain carries TRBV6-1 and TRBJ1-2; D ambiguous. Trimming cost V 3 bases and J 0 bases, with 8 bases left between them. This CDR3 contains 14 residues. Per the germline V gene, CDR1 is MNHNS and CDR2 is SASEGT.

This clone was recorded only once. The chain joins TRBV10-3 to TRBJ2-4; TRBD2 matches 10 bases. V was pared by 10 bases and J by 2 bases, with 5 bases of the junction left unmatched. The length of the CDR3 is 14 residues. Looked up from germline, CDR1 is ENHRY and CDR2 is SYGVKD. CDR3 coding DNA: TGTGCCACCCAGACTAGCGGGTCCAAAAACATTCAGTACTTC. Translation gives CATQTSGSKNIQYF.

J is TRBJ2-2 and V is TRBV5-1; 7 bases align to TRBD2. The germline V gene encodes CDR1 SGHRS and CDR2 YFSETQ. The length of the CDR3 is 14 residues. V was pared by 9 bases and J by 6 bases, with 11 bases of the junction left unmatched. CDR3 DNA sequence: TGCGCCACCACGGCGGGAGAAATCGCCGGGGAGCTGTTTTTT. This gives the protein CATTAGEIAGELFF.

The rearrangement uses TRBV10-3 and TRBJ1-2, with unresolved D. Trimming took 3 bases from V and 0 from J, leaving 5 bases between them. The CDR3 sequence is 13 residues long. CDR1 is ENHRY and CDR2 is SYGVKD in the germline V gene. The CDR3 spells CAISDAANYGYTF. In DNA form, the CDR3 reads TGTGCCATCAGTGACGCAGCTAACTATGGCTACACCTTC.

The chain recombines TRBV9 with TRBJ2-3, with TRBD2 as a possible D gene (5 bases). V shed 0 bases and J shed 1 base, with 12 bases lying between them. This CDR3 comprises 16 residues. Germline V gives CDR1 SGDLS, CDR2 YYNGEE. The CDR3: CASSVGVQRRTDTQYF. The CDR3 bases are TGTGCCAGCAGCGTAGGGGTTCAGCGGCGCACAGATACGCAGTATTTT.

The V and J genes are TRBV6-4 and TRBJ1-1; TRBD1 matches 7 bases. The CDR3 covers 14 residues. Germline V gives CDR1 MRHNA, CDR2 SNTAGT. The junction had 7 bases not matched to a gene; V was cut back by 6 bases and J by 3 bases. The CDR3 region has the DNA TGTGCCAGCAGGGAGACCGACAGGGACACTGAAGCTTTCTTT. Protein sequence: CASRETDRDTEAFF.

The J gene is TRBJ2-1, the V gene TRBV6-6; no definite D call. V was shortened by 2 bases and J by 9 bases, with 11 bases between the two germline ends. The CDR3 has 13 amino acids. CDR1 is MNHNY and CDR2 is SVGAGI in the germline V gene (reference sequence). CDR3 amino acids: CASSYRLETEQFF. Written as DNA, the CDR3 is TGTGCCAGCAGTTACAGGCTAGAAACTGAGCAGTTCTTC.

V is TRBV7-2 and J is TRBJ2-1, with D unresolved. The CDR3 covers 17 residues. The germline CDR1 and CDR2 sequences are SGHTA and FQGNSA. V dropped 4 bases and J dropped 1 base, with 17 bases sitting between them. The CDR3 nucleotides are TGTGCCAGCAGCTCGTCCTGGGTGGATGCGTCCTACAATGAGCAGTTCTTC. It specifies CASSSSWVDASYNEQFF.

This clone was observed once. The chain's CDR3 is CASSPREGGEAFF. CDR3 DNA sequence: TGTGCCAGCAGCCCCAGGGAAGGAGGGGAAGCTTTCTTT. This sequence joins TRBV7-7 and TRBJ1-1, with a weak D call TRBD1 (5 bases). The CDR3 has 13 residues. Deletions cut 5 bases from V and 8 bases from J, with 15 bases between. Germline V gene lookup returns CDR1 SSHAT and CDR2 FNYEAQ (reference sequence).

The chain couples TRBV19 to TRBJ2-1; 11 nucleotides agree with TRBD2. The CDR3 is made up of 16 amino acids. V gave up 3 bases and J gave up 9 bases; unmatched junction bases: 10. Germline loops: CDR1 LNHDA, CDR2 SQIVND (reference sequence). CDR3 DNA sequence: TGTGCCAGTAGTATTACGACTAGCGGGACGATGGGTGAGCAGTTCTTC. The encoded protein is CASSITTSGTMGEQFF.

V gene TRBV19 combines with J gene TRBJ2-6; D ambiguous. From germline, CDR1 is LNHDA and CDR2 SQIVND (reference sequence). The ends were cut back, 7 bases at V and 0 bases at J, with 7 bases in the middle. The CDR3 loop spans 14 amino acids. The CDR3 is CASKFFSGANVLTF. CDR3 nucleotides: TGTGCCAGTAAATTCTTCTCTGGGGCCAACGTCCTGACTTTC.

V is TRBV2 and J is TRBJ1-2; D not resolved. The germline V gene has CDR1 SNHLY and CDR2 FYNNEI. The CDR3 length is 12 residues. Trimming cost V 3 bases and J 5 bases, with 7 bases left between them. The CDR3 DNA is TGTGCCAGCAGTGATTTTGGGTATGGCTACACCTTC. This codes for CASSDFGYGYTF.

The sample holds a few counts of this clone. This chain uses TRBV28 with TRBJ2-2, with no clear D. CDR1 MDHEN and CDR2 SYDVKM come from the germline V gene. CDR3 length equals 15 residues. V shed 1 base and J shed 5 bases, with 11 bases lying between them. The CDR3 nucleotides read TGTGCCAGCAGTTTATCGCACAGTTCAACCGGGGAGCTGTTTTTT. Residues: CASSLSHSSTGELFF. The whole variable domain, filled in from reference TRBV28 and TRBJ2-2, reads DVKVTQSSRYLVKRTGEKVFLECVQDMDHENMFWYRQDPGLGLRLIYFSYDVKMKEKGDIPEGYSVSREKKERFSLILESASTNQTSMYLCASSLSHSSTGELFFGEGSRLTVL.